The entry below gives a single T cell receptor (beta chain) sequence along with its context. Antigen unknown. These data come from a study of CD8 T cells in ankylosing spondylitis. General study points: Seven or eight highly homologous variants made up a TCR beta motif, and this motif appeared characteristic of ankylosing spondylitis blood. Certain motif variants had earlier appeared in reactive arthritis synovial fluid and blood.

Losses at the gene ends were 4 bases for V and 4 bases for J; bases not matched to a gene: 7. Germline V gene data show CDR1 as MNHEY and CDR2 as SMNVEV (reference sequence). This CDR3 contains 15 residues. Quantitative 5'-RACE with molecular barcodes generated TCR beta libraries. Each CDR3 protein is one row after TCRdb ran MiXCR on the 5' RACE reads. This table holds 250,000 to 300,000 distinct CDR3 sequences, over 15% found once. The gene calls are TRBV27 and TRBJ2-1; 7 bases are a match to TRBD2. The sequencing sample was made of blood, either unsorted or a sorted T cell fraction (not recorded which). The TCR was taken from a male donor with ankylosing spondylitis or in good health (not recorded which). The CDR3 here is CASSSGLVGYNEQFF. The CDR3 bases are TGTGCCAGCAGTTCCGGACTAGTGGGGTACAATGAGCAGTTCTTC.